This T cell receptor beta chain was retrieved from a study of T cell repertoires in cytomegalovirus infection (dated by TCRdb to the late 2010s). For the study in its entirety: The HLA type of each donor mattered for the analysis, because public TCR beta signatures pointed to carriage of CMV infection along with the matching HLA type.

Overall study results and their limits: In the ex vivo response, HLA-C-restricted CMV-specific TCR beta clonotypes were dominant, and in two of eight donors the single most frequent clonotype came from this HLA-C-restricted group. In both this cohort and an independent cohort of 352 donors, the cumulative frequency of public TCR beta family members distinguished carriers of CMV infection plus the relevant HLA type.

With regard to this clonotype: Its antigen is not yet known. Qualities for individual bases were not recorded, and no much larger clone is one base off.

The CDR3 runs 14 residues from the cysteine to the phenylalanine. The DNA shown is the 42-base CDR3, in frame from base 1. The trim is 3 bases for V and 0 bases for J, with a gap of 12 bases between the germline ends. As encoded in the germline V gene (reference sequence), CDR1 is DFQATT while CDR2 is SNEGSKA. Reads for this sample came from an Illumina HiSeq 1500. TCRdb reprocessed the public reads (quality trimming at Q25 with fastp, clone calling with MiXCR) and kept in-frame beta chains. Records with the same CDR3 protein are collapsed into one entry carrying the most frequent genes and DNA. The sample includes about 250,000 distinct CDR3 sequences, with over 15% observed a single time. The ten largest account for around half of the sample.

Recombination connected TRBV20-1 to TRBJ2-7, and possibly TRBD1, on 6 matching bases. The specimen sequenced was CD8+ T cells from PBMCs. The sequence came from a human donor in good health (CMV status not recorded). Some clones in this sample may be carry-over from other donors' samples. CDR3 reads: CSASGQGTSYEQYF. The nucleotides are TGCAGTGCTAGCGGCCAGGGGACCTCCTACGAGCAGTACTTC.